Each of the 24 T cell receptor beta chains below was sequenced from the same sample in a study of blood T cell repertoires in COVID-19. Using immunoSEQ multiplex PCR, the repertoire was profiled, and TCRdb retains in-frame clones only, with some absent. The data show some 270,000 clones, around 86% seen once. The sample comprised peripheral blood. The receptors here all came from a middle-aged man with active or convalescent COVID-19.

The chain recombines TRBV3-1 (or the pseudogene TRBV3-2) with TRBJ1-2; D is unresolved. This CDR3 contains 16 residues. Between the trimmed V and J ends, which lost 1 base and 7 bases, there was a span of 19 bases. Germline CDR1 reads LGHDT; CDR2 reads YNNKEL (reference sequence). CDR3 nucleotide sequence: TGTGCCAGCAGCCAAGTACGCCTGGGAGTTAAGGTTGGCTACACCTTC. Translating it yields CASSQVRLGVKVGYTF.

The chain uses TRBV24-1 and TRBJ2-1; D is perhaps TRBD2 (5 bases). The V gene's germline CDR1 is KGHDR and CDR2 SFDVKD. This CDR3 comprises 12 residues. V was clipped by 5 bases and J by 9 bases, with 10 bases between them. The CDR3 DNA reads as TGTGCCACCAGTGGGGAGATGGCTGAGCAGTTCTTC. This sequence encodes CATSGEMAEQFF.

The V call is TRBV4-1, the J call TRBJ2-2; 7 positions match TRBD1. Germline loops: CDR1 MGHRA, CDR2 YSYEKL. Trimming cost V 6 bases and J 2 bases; bases outside gene matches: 3. The CDR3 covers 14 residues. CDR3 amino acids: CASRGQRNTGELFF. The CDR3 bases are TGCGCCAGCAGGGGACAGAGAAACACCGGGGAGCTGTTTTTT.

V gene TRBV29-1 combines with J gene TRBJ2-5; no clear D. Germline CDR1 is SQVTM and CDR2 is ANQGSEA. The V gene lost 5 bases and the J gene lost 1 base, with 8 bases spanning the gap. The CDR3 runs 12 residues. CDR3 sequence (DNA): TGCAGCGTTTCCCGCGGCCAAGAGACCCAGTACTTC. It encodes CSVSRGQETQYF.

The chain has TRBV19 and TRBJ1-1, with 7 bases lining up with TRBD1. This CDR3 has 16 residues. Germline V gene data show CDR1 as LNHDA and CDR2 as SQIVND (reference sequence). Losses at the gene ends were 4 bases for V and 0 bases for J; bases not matched to a gene: 8. In DNA form, the CDR3 reads TGTGCCAGTAGTACGGCAGGGGGTTCAATGAACACTGAAGCTTTCTTT. Amino acid sequence: CASSTAGGSMNTEAFF.

This clone appeared a single time. The CDR3 DNA sequence: TGTGCCACCAGTGGTACAGGTAGCAGGCAAGAGACCCAGTACTTC. It translates to CATSGTGSRQETQYF. This chain links TRBV24-1 with TRBJ2-5; D is perhaps TRBD1 (5 bases). There are 15 residues in the CDR3. Trimming removed 5 bases from V and 2 bases from J, with 14 bases in between. Germline CDR1 KGHDR, CDR2 SFDVKD.

The CDR3 spells CASGQGRYSPLHF. CDR3 coding DNA: TGTGCCAGCGGACAGGGTCGTTATTCACCCCTCCACTTT. This chain joins TRBV6-5 and TRBJ1-6; TRBD1 matches 8 bases. This CDR3 has 13 amino acids. Germline CDR1 MNHEY, CDR2 SVGAGI. With V trimmed by 8 bases and J by 8 bases, 5 bases remained unmatched.

This rearrangement joins TRBV30 to TRBJ1-4; no reliable D call. Deletions cut 4 bases from V and 0 bases from J, with 12 bases between. The CDR3 totals 15 residues. CDR1 GTSNPN and CDR2 SVGIG come from the germline V gene (reference sequence). The CDR3 nucleotides read TGTGCCTGGAACCCCCCCTATGCAACTAATGAAAAACTGTTTTTT. Protein sequence: CAWNPPYATNEKLFF.

This sequence joins TRBV6-5 and TRBJ2-2, with 8 bases identical to TRBD1. CDR3 size: 15 residues. From germline, CDR1 is MNHEY and CDR2 SVGAGI. The ends lost 7 bases at V and 0 bases at J; junction bases unmatched: 4. The DNA of the CDR3 is TGTGCCAGCACAAAGACAGGGGCGAACACCGGGGAGCTGTTTTTT. Its protein product is CASTKTGANTGELFF.

This clone was picked up one time. V gene TRBV4-1 combines with J gene TRBJ2-5; D may be TRBD2 (6 bases). CDR1 is MGHRA, CDR2 YSYEKL, per germline. V lost 1 base and J 5 bases, leaving 11 bases between the germline ends. This CDR3 has 14 residues. Written as DNA, the CDR3 is TGCGCCAGCAGCCAAGGTCGGGGGTTGGAGACCCAGTACTTC. Residues: CASSQGRGLETQYF.

The chain links TRBV12-3 or TRBV12-4 to TRBJ1-4, with D hard to call. The CDR3 length is 12 residues. The V end was cut by 5 bases, the J end by 7 bases, with 8 bases between. The DNA of the CDR3 is TGTGCCAGCAGTCCAGACTTTGAAAAACTGTTTTTT. Protein product: CASSPDFEKLFF.

This clone was seen a handful of times. The gene calls are TRBV7-8 and TRBJ1-1, with 9 bases fitting TRBD1. Looked up from germline, CDR1 is SGHVS and CDR2 is FQNEAQ. After removal of 4 bases from V and 1 base from J, the junction contained 4 bases not matched to a gene. This CDR3 comprises 15 residues. The CDR3 DNA reads as TGTGCCAGCAGCTACAGACAGGGGGGGAACACTGAAGCTTTCTTT. This codes for CASSYRQGGNTEAFF.

This chain joins TRBV19 and TRBJ1-1; weak D call: TRBD1 (5 bases). The CDR3 totals 13 residues. Per germline, CDR1 LNHDA and CDR2 SQIVND (reference sequence). The V gene lost 3 bases and the J gene lost 4 bases, with 9 bases spanning the gap. CDR3 nucleotides: TGTGCCAGTAGTATTTGGGGGGGCACTGAAGCTTTCTTT. Translated, it gives CASSIWGGTEAFF.

This chain uses TRBV3-1 (or the pseudogene TRBV3-2) with TRBJ2-4; unclear D gene. Trimming pared 4 bases from V and 2 bases from J, leaving 18 bases between. This CDR3 has 17 residues. Germline V CDR1 and CDR2: LGHDT, YNNKEL (reference sequence). This CDR3 reads CASSPFLQPGSKNIQYF. CDR3 bases: TGTGCCAGCAGCCCCTTCCTCCAGCCCGGGTCCAAAAACATTCAGTACTTC.

The J gene is TRBJ2-5, the V gene TRBV15, with 7 bases that match TRBD1. Trimming removed 5 bases from V and 1 base from J; junction bases left unmatched: 7. Looked up from germline, CDR1 is LNHNV and CDR2 is YYDKDF (reference sequence). CDR3 length: 15 residues. The CDR3 DNA reads TGTGCCACCAGCTATGCGAGGGACAGCCAAGAGACCCAGTACTTC. Encoded protein: CATSYARDSQETQYF.

The rearrangement links TRBV6-5 to TRBJ1-2, with TRBD1 identical over 10 bases. V shed 6 bases and J 8 bases; nucleotides not matched to a gene: 12. CDR1 and CDR2 (germline): MNHEY, SVGAGI. This CDR3 comprises 15 residues. The CDR3 reads CASSQAGTGVRGYTF. CDR3 sequence (DNA): TGTGCCAGCAGCCAAGCCGGGACAGGGGTGCGGGGCTACACCTTC.

The CDR3 DNA reads TGTGCCAGCAGCACGACAGGGGGCTACGAGCAGTACTTC. Its translation: CASSTTGGYEQYF. The genes are TRBV11-3 and TRBJ2-7, with 9 bases identical to TRBD1. The CDR3 runs 13 residues. The junction had 2 bases not matched to a gene; V was cut back by 5 bases and J by 3 bases. Germline assignment: CDR1 SGHNT and CDR2 YENEEA.

In DNA form, the CDR3 reads TGTGCCAGCAGCCGGGGACAGTATGTTTCCTACGAGCAGTACTTC. Its translation is CASSRGQYVSYEQYF. The J gene is TRBJ2-7, the V gene TRBV7-2; TRBD1 matches at 7 bases. The germline V gene has CDR1 SGHTA and CDR2 FQGNSA. This CDR3 spans 15 amino acids. The V segment lost 5 bases and the J segment 1 base; nucleotides outside the gene matches: 8.

This chain connects TRBV5-1 to TRBJ1-1; possible D gene TRBD1, 6 bases. Between the trimmed V and J ends, which lost 0 bases and 1 base, there was a span of 13 bases. CDR1 SGHRS and CDR2 YFSETQ come from the germline V gene. The CDR3 loop spans 16 amino acids. DNA for the CDR3: TGCGCCAGCAGCTTGGGCGCGCGGACAGAGAACACTGAAGCTTTCTTT. Residues: CASSLGARTENTEAFF.

This clone was seen more than once but under ten times. The chain links TRBV6-5 to TRBJ1-6, with 10 bases that match TRBD1. Trimming took 10 bases from V and 8 from J; bases not matched to a gene: 11. CDR3 length: 15 residues. In germline, CDR1 is MNHEY, CDR2 SVGAGI. The chain's CDR3 is CATSRDRGGDSPLHF. The CDR3 DNA reads as TGTGCCACCTCGCGGGACAGGGGCGGGGATTCACCCCTCCACTTT.

V and J are TRBV4-2 and TRBJ1-1; TRBD1 might be the D (5 bases). This CDR3 contains 13 residues. Trimming left V 0 bases short and J 10 bases short, with 12 bases between. Germline values: CDR1 LGHNA, CDR2 YNFKEQ. The chain's CDR3 is CASSQDWGEGAFF. The CDR3 DNA follows: TGTGCCAGCAGCCAAGATTGGGGGGAGGGAGCTTTCTTT.

The chain uses TRBV28 and TRBJ2-7; D might be TRBD2 (6 bases). The CDR3 is 14 amino acids. Germline CDR1 MDHEN, CDR2 SYDVKM. V gave up 5 bases and J gave up 2 bases, with 13 bases separating them. This CDR3 reads CASSTGGVAYEQYF. The CDR3 coding sequence is TGTGCCAGCAGTACCGGGGGTGTTGCCTACGAGCAGTACTTC.

DNA for the CDR3: TGTGCCAGCAGGACAGAAAGGGCCCTCCGGGAGGGAAAACTGTTTTTT. Its translation is CASRTERALREGKLFF. The gene calls are TRBV21-1 and TRBJ1-4. TRBV21-1 is a pseudogene segment. CDR3 length: 16 amino acids.

The V call is TRBV2, the J call TRBJ1-1; TRBD1 matches 7 bases. The J segment lost 4 bases and the V segment lost 8 bases, leaving 7 bases of the junction unmatched. The CDR3 is 13 residues long. CDR1 and CDR2 (germline): SNHLY, FYNNEI. CDR3 sequence: CASREGGSTEAFF. Written as DNA, the CDR3 is TGTGCCAGCCGCGAAGGGGGCTCCACTGAAGCTTTCTTT. The whole variable domain, remainder taken from reference TRBV2 and TRBJ1-1, is EPEVTQTPSHQVTQMGQEVILRCVPISNHLYFYWYRQILGQKVEFLVSFYNNEISEKSEIFDDQFSVERPDGSNFTLKIRSTKLEDSAMYFCASREGGSTEAFFGQGTRLTVV.